Given below is one T cell receptor (beta chain) in context. In the original analysis: Amplification of reference gene primers provided the estimated nucleated cell counts. Measured with immunoSEQ multiplex PCR; TCRdb has only the in-frame clones, and not every one. That table supplies the V and J calls and clone size; D and trimming were determined from the DNA. The sample has about 220,000 clones; 83% are singletons. This sample is drawn from a study of blood T cell repertoires in COVID-19. At the level of the study: The samples span acute and convalescent COVID-19 from the United States, Italy and Spain. PBMCs, B-cell-depleted T cells, or T cells provided the cDNA or gDNA that made up the material.

The sequenced sample was peripheral blood. This receptor was obtained from a woman aged 50 to 65 with acute or convalescent COVID-19.

CDR3: CASSDPGQGQIRYQPQHF. The CDR3 coding sequence is TGTGCCAGCAGTGATCCGGGACAGGGACAGATCCGATATCAGCCCCAGCATTTT. The gene calls are TRBV6-2 or TRBV6-3 and TRBJ1-5; TRBD1 matches at 9 bases. V dropped 5 bases and J dropped 5; count of bases not matched to a gene: 16. The CDR3 loop spans 18 amino acids. Germline CDR1 reads MNHEY; CDR2 reads SVGEGT.